The rows below give T cell receptor beta chains drawn from one sample of a study of blood T cell repertoires in COVID-19. Libraries were prepared by immunoSEQ multiplex PCR; TCRdb keeps only in-frame clonotypes and omits some of them. The sample includes more than 300,000 clones, about 90% of them seen just once. Sequencing input: PBMCs or T cells enriched from blood (not recorded which). These receptors were taken from a woman in her twenties or thirties who had recovered from COVID-19. The CDR3 runs from the conserved cysteine through the conserved F or W. A D gene is named only where the DNA matches it firmly. Clone size is shown for a subset of rows, as once, few, many or a class of expanded clone.

d_gene	v_gene	abundance	j_gene	CDR3nt	CDR3aa
NA	TRBV6-5	NA	TRBJ1-2	TGTGCCAGCAGTTACTCCCGGGGCTATGGCTACACCTTC	CASSYSRGYGYTF
TRBD1	TRBV7-8	NA	TRBJ1-2	TGTGCCAGCAGTTCGGACAGGGGCAACTATGGCTACACCTTC	CASSSDRGNYGYTF
TRBD2	TRBV29-1	NA	TRBJ2-5	TGCAGCGTGTCCGGGACTAGCGGGTGGGAGACCCAGTACTTC	CSVSGTSGWETQYF
NA	TRBV20-1	NA	TRBJ1-4	TGCAGTAGCGACTATAATGAAAAACTGTTTTTT	CSSDYNEKLFF
NA	TRBV5-6	NA	TRBJ1-1	TGTGCCAGCAGCTTGGGGACTATAACTGCCACTGAAGCTTTCTTT	CASSLGTITATEAFF
NA	TRBV25-1	NA	TRBJ1-2	TGTGCCAGCAGTGAATATAGAGACTCGAAAGCTGGCTACACCTTC	CASSEYRDSKAGYTF
NA	TRBV18	NA	TRBJ1-6	TGTGCCAGCTCACCCTCAGCGCTGGTGTCACCCCTCCACTTT	CASSPSALVSPLHF
NA	TRBV2	NA	TRBJ2-2	TGTGCCAGCAGACCCAAACAGTACACCGGGGAGCTGTTTTTT	CASRPKQYTGELFF
TRBD1	TRBV19	NA	TRBJ2-7	TGTGCCAGTAGTGTATTTCCGGGACAGGCGGCCTACGAGCAGTACTTC	CASSVFPGQAAYEQYF
NA	TRBV3-1/TRBV3-2	NA	TRBJ2-1	TGTGCCAGCAGCCAACCGGGACTCCTGATCAATGAGCAGTTCTTC	CASSQPGLLINEQFF
TRBD1	TRBV10-3	NA	TRBJ2-5	TGTGCCATCAGGGGACAGGAGCAAGAGACCCAGTACTTC	CAIRGQEQETQYF
NA	TRBV4-1	NA	TRBJ1-1	TGCGCCAGCAGCCAAGAGGGGCGGACACCCGACACTGAAGCTTTCTTT	CASSQEGRTPDTEAFF
TRBD1	TRBV7-9	NA	TRBJ1-5	TGTGCCAGCAGTCCCGGGACAGGGGCTTTCAATCAGCCCCAGCATTTT	CASSPGTGAFNQPQHF
NA	TRBV2	NA	TRBJ1-3	TGTGCCAGCAAGGCAGGGGCGTTTTCTGGAAACACCATATATTTT	CASKAGAFSGNTIYF
TRBD1	TRBV19	NA	TRBJ1-1	TGTGCCAGTAGTAAGGGACAGGGGAGTCTTCGGAACACTGAAGCTTTCTTT	CASSKGQGSLRNTEAFF
NA	TRBV27	once	TRBJ1-5	TGTGCCAGCAGTTTTCGGGTCAATCAGCCCCAGCATTTT	CASSFRVNQPQHF